This TCR beta chain was identified during a study of OX40 agonist ivuxolimab in advanced cancers. Study-level background: Ivuxolimab is a fully human IgG2 antibody that activates OX40 (CD134).

TCRdb keeps only in-frame clones here, not all; method: immunoSEQ multiplex PCR. Of some 77,000 clones in the sample, 86% were seen once. The sample here was CD4+ or CD8+ T cells sorted from blood, taken in a trial of the OX40 agonist ivuxolimab. The clonotype originates from an adult with an advanced solid tumor such as melanoma, head and neck, liver or kidney cancer.

Here the CDR3 reads CASSLVSGRKDTQYF. The CDR3 nucleotides read TGCGCCAGCAGCTTGGTTTCAGGGCGGAAGGATACGCAGTATTTT. The rearrangement links TRBV5-1 to TRBJ2-3; maybe TRBD1 (5 bases). Germline loops: CDR1 SGHRS, CDR2 YFSETQ. V lost 0 bases, J lost 6 bases, and 14 bases lay in between. The CDR3 is made up of 15 amino acids.